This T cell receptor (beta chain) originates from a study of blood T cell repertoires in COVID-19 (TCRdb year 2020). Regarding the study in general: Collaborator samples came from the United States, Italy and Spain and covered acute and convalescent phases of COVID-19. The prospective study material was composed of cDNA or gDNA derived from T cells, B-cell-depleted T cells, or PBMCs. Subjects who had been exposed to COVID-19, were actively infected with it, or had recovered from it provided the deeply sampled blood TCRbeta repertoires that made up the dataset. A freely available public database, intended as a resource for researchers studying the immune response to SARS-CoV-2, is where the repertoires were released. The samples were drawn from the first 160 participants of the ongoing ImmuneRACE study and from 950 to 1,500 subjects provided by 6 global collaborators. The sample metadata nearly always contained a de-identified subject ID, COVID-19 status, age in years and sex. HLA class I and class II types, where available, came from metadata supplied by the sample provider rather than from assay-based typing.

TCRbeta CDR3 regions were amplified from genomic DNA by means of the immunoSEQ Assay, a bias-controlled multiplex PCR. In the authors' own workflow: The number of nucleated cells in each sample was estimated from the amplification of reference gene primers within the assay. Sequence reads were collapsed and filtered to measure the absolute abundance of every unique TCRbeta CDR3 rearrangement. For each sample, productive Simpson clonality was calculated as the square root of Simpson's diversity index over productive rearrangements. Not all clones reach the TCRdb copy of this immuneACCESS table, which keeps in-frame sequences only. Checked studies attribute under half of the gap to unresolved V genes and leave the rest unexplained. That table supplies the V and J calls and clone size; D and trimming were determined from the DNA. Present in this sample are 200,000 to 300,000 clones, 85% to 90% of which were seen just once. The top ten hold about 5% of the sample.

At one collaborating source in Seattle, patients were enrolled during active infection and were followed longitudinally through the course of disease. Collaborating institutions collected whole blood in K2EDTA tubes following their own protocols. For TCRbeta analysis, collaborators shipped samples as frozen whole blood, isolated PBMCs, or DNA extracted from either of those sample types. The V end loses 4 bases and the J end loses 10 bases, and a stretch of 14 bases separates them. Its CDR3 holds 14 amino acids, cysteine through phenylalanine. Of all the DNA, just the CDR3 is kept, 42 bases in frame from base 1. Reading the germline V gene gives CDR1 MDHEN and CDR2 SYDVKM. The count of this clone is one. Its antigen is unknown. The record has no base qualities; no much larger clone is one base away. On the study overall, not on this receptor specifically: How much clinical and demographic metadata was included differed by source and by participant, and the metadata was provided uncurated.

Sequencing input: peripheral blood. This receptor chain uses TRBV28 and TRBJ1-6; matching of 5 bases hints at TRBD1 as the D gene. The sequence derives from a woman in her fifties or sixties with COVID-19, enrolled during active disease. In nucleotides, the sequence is TGTGCCAGCAGTTCAGGGCAGGGTTGGTCACCCCTCCACTTT. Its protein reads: CASSSGQGWSPLHF.